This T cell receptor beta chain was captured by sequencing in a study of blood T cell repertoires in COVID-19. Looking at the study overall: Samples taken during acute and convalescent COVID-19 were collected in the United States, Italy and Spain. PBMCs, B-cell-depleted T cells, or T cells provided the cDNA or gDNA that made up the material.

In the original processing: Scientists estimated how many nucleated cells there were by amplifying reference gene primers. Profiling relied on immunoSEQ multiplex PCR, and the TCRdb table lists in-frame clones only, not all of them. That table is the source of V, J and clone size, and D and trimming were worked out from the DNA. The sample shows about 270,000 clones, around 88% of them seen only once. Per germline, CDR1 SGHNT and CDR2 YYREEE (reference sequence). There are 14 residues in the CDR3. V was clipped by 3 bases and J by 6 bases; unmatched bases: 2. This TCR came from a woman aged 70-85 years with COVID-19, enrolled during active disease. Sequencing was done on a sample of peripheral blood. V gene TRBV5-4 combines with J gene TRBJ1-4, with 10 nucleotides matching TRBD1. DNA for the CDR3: TGTGCCAGCAGCTCTGGGACAGGGGATGAAAAACTGTTTTTT. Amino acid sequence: CASSSGTGDEKLFF.